The 29 T cell receptor beta chains below were found in one sample sequenced in a study of blood T cells in healthy people across ages (dated by TCRdb to about 2015). The library came from 5' RACE. Sequenced using an Illumina HiSeq 2500. A second PCR of roughly 6 to 11 cycles was run with a J-beta primer mix and a sample-barcoded 5' primer. In-frame beta chains were kept once TCRdb had trimmed the public reads at Q25 with fastp and called clones with MiXCR. CDR3 protein duplicates are merged, each entry listing the most common genes and DNA. The sample table shows about 1.6 million distinct CDR3 sequences, and about 31% are seen once. The ten largest clonotypes hold approximately 10% of the sample. What was sequenced was blood. The receptors shown here come from a woman aged 30 to 39 in good health.

This clonotype appeared a few times. The chain links TRBV7-8 to TRBJ2-4; D remains ambiguous. Germline V gene sequence: CDR1 SGHVS, CDR2 FQNEAQ. CDR3 length: 17 residues. The V end was cut by 3 bases, the J end by 1 base, with 16 bases between. The CDR3 spells CASSFISDRRAKNIQYF. The CDR3 nucleotides read TGTGCCAGCAGCTTTATAAGCGATCGTAGGGCCAAAAACATTCAGTACTTC.

The chain has TRBV7-9 and TRBJ1-1; no clear D gene. Trimming cost V 1 base and J 3 bases, with 12 bases left between them. Looked up from germline, CDR1 is SEHNR and CDR2 is FQNEAQ (reference sequence). This CDR3 is built from 15 residues. The CDR3 sequence is CASSLVGGKDTEAFF. The DNA of the CDR3 is TGTGCCAGCAGCTTAGTCGGCGGGAAAGACACTGAAGCTTTCTTT.

This clonotype was observed a few times. The chain links TRBV10-3 to TRBJ1-2, with 8 bases identical to TRBD1. Germline CDR1 and CDR2: ENHRY and SYGVKD. CDR3 size: 15 residues. Trimming took 6 bases from V and 4 from J; bases not matched to a gene: 10. CDR3 sequence (DNA): TGTGCCATCAGATACCCGGGACAGGCGGGCTATGGCTACACCTTC. It yields the protein CAIRYPGQAGYGYTF.

With regard to this clonotype: This may come from a read error, since a much larger clone is one base off. J is TRBJ1-2 and V is TRBV4-1, with D maybe TRBD1 (5 bases). Trimming cost V 1 base and J 6 bases, with 15 bases left between them. Germline V gene data show CDR1 as MGHRA and CDR2 as YSYEKL. This CDR3 spans 15 amino acids. CDR3 nucleotides: TGCGCCAGCAGCCAAGGGGGGAGCTTGGGCCATGGCTACACCTTC. Protein product: CASSQGGSLGHGYTF.

This clonotype was counted between two and nine times. The chain carries TRBV11-2 and TRBJ2-5; unclear D gene. V was cut by 1 base and J by 1 base, with 10 bases left in between. Germline loops: CDR1 SGHAT, CDR2 FQNNGV. The length of the CDR3 is 15 residues. The CDR3 loop is CASSLGDSVQETQYF. The CDR3 DNA follows: TGTGCCAGCAGCTTAGGAGATAGTGTCCAAGAGACCCAGTACTTC.

With respect to this clonotype: At one boundary the junction diverges from the germline segment, which might be a read error. This sequence joins TRBV2 and TRBJ2-7; D call uncertain. The germline V gene has CDR1 SNHLY and CDR2 FYNNEI. This CDR3 region has 14 residues. CDR3 sequence reads: CAGSEGRLLYEQYF. The DNA of the CDR3 is TGTGCCGGCAGTGAAGGCAGACTTCTCTACGAGCAGTACTTC.

V and J are TRBV20-1 and TRBJ2-3; D is undetermined. Germline V lookup: CDR1 DFQATT, CDR2 SNEGSKA (reference sequence). V was cut by 5 bases and J by 3 bases, with 12 bases left in between. CDR3 length equals 13 residues. CDR3 amino acids: CSAGIAGTDTQYF. The DNA of the CDR3 is TGCAGTGCTGGAATAGCTGGGACAGATACGCAGTATTTT.

The gene calls are TRBV3-1 and TRBJ2-5, with D hard to call. CDR1 and CDR2 from the germline V gene are LGHDT and YNNKEL (reference sequence). V lost 5 bases to trimming and J lost 13 bases, with 17 bases between them. The CDR3 extends over 12 amino acids. This chain's CDR3 is CASSVSLYERYF. CDR3 bases: TGTGCCAGCAGCGTCTCCCTCTACGAGCGGTACTTC.

On this clonotype: The junction differs from germline at one of its ends, possibly a read error. The rearrangement joins TRBV27 to TRBJ2-1; D ambiguous. This CDR3 contains 19 residues. Germline CDR1 reads MNHEY; CDR2 reads SMNVEV (reference sequence). In nucleotides, the CDR3 is TGTGCCTGCAGTTTCTTCTTCCCCGGGTCACCCAGCTCCTACAATGAGCAGTTCTTC. It encodes CACSFFFPGSPSSYNEQFF.

This clonotype turned up a few times. The gene calls are TRBV3-1 and TRBJ2-1, with D perhaps matching TRBD1 (5 bases). Between the trimmed V and J ends, which lost 1 base and 7 bases, there was a span of 11 bases. The CDR3 runs 14 residues. Looked up from germline, CDR1 is LGHDT and CDR2 is YNNKEL (reference sequence). CDR3 in DNA: TGTGCCAGCAGCCAAGTTAGGCAGGGTAATGAGCAGTTCTTC. Protein product: CASSQVRQGNEQFF.

The rearrangement uses TRBV12-3 or TRBV12-4 and TRBJ2-3, with a tentative D call TRBD1 (5 bases). Trimming cost V 6 bases and J 4 bases, with 17 bases left between them. The CDR3 has 15 residues. CDR3 sequence (DNA): TGTGCCAGCAGATGGACATCTTCGGTTTCAGATACGCAGTATTTT. Its protein is CASRWTSSVSDTQYF.

This clonotype was seen repeatedly, ten times or more. V gene TRBV29-1 combines with J gene TRBJ1-2; D possibly corresponds to TRBD1 (6 bases). This CDR3 has 13 residues. V was shortened by 4 bases and J by 5 bases, with 14 bases between the two germline ends. CDR1 is SQVTM and CDR2 is ANQGSEA in the germline V gene. In DNA, the CDR3 is TGCAGCGTTGTCTCAGGGGCAGGATATGGCTACACCTTC. This encodes CSVVSGAGYGYTF. The full variable domain, with the rest looked up from reference TRBV29-1 and TRBJ1-2, is SAVISQKPSRDICQRGTSLTIQCQVDSQVTMMFWYRQQPGQSLTLIATANQGSEATYESGFVIDKFPISRPNLTFSTLTVSNMSPEDSSIYLCSVVSGAGYGYTFGSGTRLTVV.

The table lists this clonotype with a few counts. The chain joins TRBV27 to TRBJ2-6; 9 bases map to TRBD1. V trimming: 6 bases; J trimming: 0 bases; junction bases outside the gene matches: 6. The CDR3 loop spans 17 amino acids. CDR1 and CDR2 from the germline V gene are MNHEY and SMNVEV (reference sequence). CDR3: CASSWGQGISGANVLTF. In nucleotides, the CDR3 is TGTGCCAGCAGCTGGGGACAGGGAATCTCTGGGGCCAACGTCCTGACTTTC.

This clonotype was counted a few times. In DNA form, the CDR3 reads TGCGCCAGCAGTGAGGATTTTGTGGATGGACAGGGGAGGGTCGAGCAGTACTTC. It codes for CASSEDFVDGQGRVEQYF. The V gene is TRBV10-2, the J gene TRBJ2-7; 9 bases align to TRBD1. Germline CDR1 and CDR2: WSHSY and SAAADI. The CDR3 covers 18 residues. J was trimmed by 6 bases and V by 2 bases; bases with no gene match: 17.

The gene calls are TRBV4-2 and TRBJ1-4; no reliable D call. Per the germline V gene, CDR1 is LGHNA and CDR2 is YNFKEQ. CDR3 size: 15 residues. V gave up 1 base and J gave up 11 bases, with 17 bases separating them. The CDR3 here is CASSQVGGLADKLFF. The CDR3 DNA sequence: TGTGCCAGCAGCCAAGTAGGAGGACTCGCCGATAAACTGTTTTTT.

The rearrangement links TRBV3-1 to TRBJ2-4, with 8 bases aligning to TRBD1. V trimming: 4 bases; J trimming: 7 bases; junction bases outside the gene matches: 9. Germline assignment: CDR1 LGHDT and CDR2 YNNKEL (reference sequence). This CDR3 spans 15 amino acids. The CDR3 sequence is CASSRLGTGFNIQYF. CDR3 sequence (DNA): TGTGCCAGCAGCCGACTAGGGACAGGTTTCAACATTCAGTACTTC.

The chain combines TRBV2 with TRBJ2-6, with a weak D call TRBD1 (6 bases). CDR3 length: 13 amino acids. Trimming left V 5 bases short and J 11 bases short, with 13 bases between. Germline assignment: CDR1 SNHLY and CDR2 FYNNEI. The CDR3 spells CASSRQVWDVLTF. The CDR3 DNA is TGTGCCAGCAGTCGACAGGTTTGGGACGTCCTGACTTTC.

This clonotype was seen ten or more times. V and J are TRBV27 and TRBJ2-6; the match to TRBD1 covers 8 bases. CDR3 length: 16 residues. Germline V CDR1 and CDR2: MNHEY, SMNVEV (reference sequence). V dropped 3 bases and J dropped 4; count of bases not matched to a gene: 5. Written as DNA, the CDR3 is TGTGCCAGCAGTTTCTACAGGGGGAGCGGGGCCAACGTCCTGACTTTC. Translated, it gives CASSFYRGSGANVLTF.

This chain connects TRBV9 to TRBJ2-7, with D hard to call. The V gene's germline CDR1 is SGDLS and CDR2 YYNGEE. V gave up 3 bases and J gave up 2 bases, with 15 bases separating them. The CDR3 runs to 15 residues. This CDR3 is CASSAGISSAYEQYF. The CDR3 nucleotides are TGTGCCAGCAGCGCCGGAATCTCGAGCGCCTACGAGCAGTACTTC.

This clonotype has a handful of counts. The chain combines TRBV5-1 with TRBJ1-4, with 8 bases identical to TRBD1. CDR1 and CDR2 (germline): SGHRS, YFSETQ. The CDR3 contains 14 residues. V was clipped by 4 bases and J by 7 bases; unmatched bases: 6. The CDR3 sequence: CASSPRDRFEKLFF. The CDR3 DNA sequence: TGCGCCAGCAGCCCACGGGACAGGTTTGAAAAACTGTTTTTT.

This clonotype was seen more than once but under ten times. The chain carries TRBV5-1 and TRBJ2-7, with 10 bases aligning to TRBD1. The trim removed 3 bases at V and 5 bases at J, leaving 8 bases unmatched. Looked up from germline, CDR1 is SGHRS and CDR2 is YFSETQ. The CDR3 extends over 15 amino acids. CDR3 loop: CASSYRTGGRNEQYF. The CDR3 DNA is TGCGCCAGCAGCTACCGGACAGGGGGTCGTAACGAGCAGTACTTC.

The chain joins TRBV6-2 or TRBV6-3 to TRBJ1-2; D is unclear. The length of the CDR3 is 13 residues. Deletions cut 6 bases from V and 9 bases from J, with 17 bases between. Germline CDR1 and CDR2: MNHEY and SVGEGT. The CDR3 loop reads CASRLEKDSRYTF. The CDR3 coding sequence is TGTGCCAGCAGACTCGAGAAGGATTCGCGCTACACCTTC.

This clonotype was seen a few times. V gene TRBV29-1 combines with J gene TRBJ1-1; D uncertain. V was clipped by 7 bases and J by 6 bases, with 9 bases between them. Germline-derived CDR1 and CDR2 are SQVTM and ANQGSEA. This CDR3 has 10 amino acids. The CDR3 DNA reads TGCAGCGCCTTGGACCCTGAAGCTTTCTTT. This codes for CSALDPEAFF.

Note on this clonotype: A junction end diverges from the germline sequence, so it may reflect a read error. V is TRBV24-1 and J is TRBJ1-4; perhaps TRBD1 as D (6 bases). CDR3 size: 16 residues. Germline CDR1 and CDR2: KGHDR and SFDVKD. CDR3 sequence reads: CVTSDVNRVGDEKLFF. As DNA, the CDR3 is TGTGTCACCAGTGACGTAAACAGGGTGGGCGATGAAAAACTGTTTTTT.

This chain links TRBV7-8 with TRBJ1-1; the match to TRBD1 covers 7 bases. Germline V gene data show CDR1 as SGHVS and CDR2 as FQNEAQ. With 6 bases clipped from V and 0 bases from J, the junction kept 4 bases outside the gene matches. The CDR3 runs to 14 residues. The CDR3 DNA sequence: TGTGCCAGCAGACAGGGGATTATGAACACTGAAGCTTTCTTT. It is translated as CASRQGIMNTEAFF.

This chain links TRBV25-1 with TRBJ2-5, with 9 bases matching TRBD2. Trimming cost V 3 bases and J 4 bases; bases outside gene matches: 12. The CDR3 consists of 17 residues. The germline CDR1 and CDR2 sequences are MGHDK and SYGVNS. CDR3 residues: CASSEGGSSGRRETQYF. CDR3 bases: TGTGCCAGCAGTGAGGGGGGGAGCAGCGGGAGGCGAGAGACCCAGTACTTC. Filled out from reference TRBV25-1 and TRBJ2-5, the complete variable domain reads EADIYQTPRYLVIGTGKKITLECSQTMGHDKMYWYQQDPGMELHLIHYSYGVNSTEKGDLSSESTVSRIRTEHFPLTLESARPSHTSQYLCASSEGGSSGRRETQYFGPGTRLLVL.

Regarding this clonotype: The junction departs from the called germline gene at one end, perhaps through a read error. The chain joins TRBV6-5 to TRBJ1-2; D may be TRBD1 (5 bases). This CDR3 is built from 11 residues. Germline V gene lookup returns CDR1 MNHEY and CDR2 SVGAGI. The DNA for the CDR3 is TGTGCCGGCAGTTACGCCGGGGGGACCACCTTC. Protein product: CAGSYAGGTTF.

This clonotype showed up just a few times. J is TRBJ2-1 and V is TRBV6-2 or TRBV6-3, with D perhaps given as TRBD1 or TRBD2 (5 bases each). This CDR3 is 15 amino acids long. The germline V gene encodes CDR1 MNHEY and CDR2 SVGEGT. V was cut by 2 bases and J by 10 bases, with 18 bases left in between. CDR3 in amino acids: CASSYSRGPSGEQFF. DNA for the CDR3: TGTGCCAGCAGTTACAGCCGGGGCCCTTCAGGGGAGCAGTTCTTC.

The V call is TRBV7-9, the J call TRBJ2-3, with TRBD2 as a possible D gene (6 bases). The CDR3 has 17 amino acids. V shed 5 bases and J shed 3 bases, with 21 bases lying between them. Germline V gene lookup returns CDR1 SEHNR and CDR2 FQNEAQ (reference sequence). CDR3 nucleotide sequence: TGTGCCAGCAGCCCCGGAGGTAGCGGCGCTGGGACAGATACGCAGTATTTT. Amino acid sequence: CASSPGGSGAGTDTQYF.